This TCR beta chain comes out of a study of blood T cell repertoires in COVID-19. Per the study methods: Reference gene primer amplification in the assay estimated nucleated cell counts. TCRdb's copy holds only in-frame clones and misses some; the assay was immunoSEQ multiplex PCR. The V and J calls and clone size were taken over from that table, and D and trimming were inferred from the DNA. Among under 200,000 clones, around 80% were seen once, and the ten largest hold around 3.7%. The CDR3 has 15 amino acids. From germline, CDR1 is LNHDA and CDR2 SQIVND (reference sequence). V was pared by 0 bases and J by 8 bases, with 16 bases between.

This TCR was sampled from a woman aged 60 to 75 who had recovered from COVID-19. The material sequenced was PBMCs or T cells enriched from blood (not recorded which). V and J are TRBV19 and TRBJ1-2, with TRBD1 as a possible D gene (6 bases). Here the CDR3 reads CASSIEVGGAGGYTF. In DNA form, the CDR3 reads TGTGCCAGTAGTATAGAGGTTGGGGGCGCAGGGGGCTACACCTTC.